This TCR beta chain was recovered during a study of regulatory T cells in long-lasting Graves disease. Study-level information: Recently diagnosed Graves' patients had received antithyroid drugs for under 3 months.

This clonotype came up many times. The time point is: newly diagnosed GD, antithyroid drugs for less than 3 months. RNA from PBMCs was the source of the TCR library. With 2 bases removed from V and 7 bases from J, the gap between germline ends came to 17 bases. Germline V CDR1 and CDR2: MNHEY, SVGAGI. The CDR3 length is 16 residues. Investigators prepared the TCR beta libraries by applying iRepertoire HTBI primers and Arm-PCR of CDR3 regions. TCRdb re-called the multiplex PCR reads through MiXCR, storing one row per CDR3 protein. The data hold hundreds of thousands of distinct CDR3 sequences, with roughly 12% observed a single time. The data were also submitted as part of a second study, on T cells in Graves' hyperthyroidism and ophthalmopathy.

This TCR was sampled from a man aged 25-40 years with Graves disease. This specimen was peripheral blood mononuclear cells (PBMCs), taken at new diagnosis, from a patient treated with antithyroid drugs. The rearrangement joins TRBV6-5 to TRBJ1-4, with a possible D match to TRBD1 (5 bases). CDR3 loop: CASSYQGLPSSEKLFF. Here the CDR3 DNA reads TGTGCCAGCAGTTACCAGGGTTTACCATCAAGTGAAAAACTGTTTTTT.